The clone carrying this T cell receptor (beta chain) has a count of ten or more. This sample was taken from a study of T cells in Graves' hyperthyroidism and ophthalmopathy. CDR1 and CDR2 from the germline V gene are KGHDR and SFDVKD. V lost 10 bases, J lost 5 bases, and 20 bases lay in between. The CDR3 spans 15 residues. Diagnoses were established using clinical symptoms, serum thyroxine and TRAb, thyroid ultrasound and orbital computed tomography. Authors of the study amplified TCR beta CDR3 regions from RNA transcripts. The HTBI primer set was used in a first-round RT-PCR of the TCR CDR3. In TCRdb, the multiplex PCR reads were re-called with MiXCR into one record per CDR3 protein. In the table there are 480,000 or so distinct CDR3 sequences, 13% to 15% of which are singletons.

This receptor was taken from a woman under 30 with Graves' hyperthyroidism. The chain has TRBV24-1 and TRBJ2-1; D might be TRBD1 or TRBD2, each matching 5 bases. Specimen: blood. The chain's CDR3 is CATSYPGPTNNEQFF. In nucleotides, the CDR3 is TGTGCCACTTCTTACCCGGGACCTACTAACAATGAGCAGTTCTTC.